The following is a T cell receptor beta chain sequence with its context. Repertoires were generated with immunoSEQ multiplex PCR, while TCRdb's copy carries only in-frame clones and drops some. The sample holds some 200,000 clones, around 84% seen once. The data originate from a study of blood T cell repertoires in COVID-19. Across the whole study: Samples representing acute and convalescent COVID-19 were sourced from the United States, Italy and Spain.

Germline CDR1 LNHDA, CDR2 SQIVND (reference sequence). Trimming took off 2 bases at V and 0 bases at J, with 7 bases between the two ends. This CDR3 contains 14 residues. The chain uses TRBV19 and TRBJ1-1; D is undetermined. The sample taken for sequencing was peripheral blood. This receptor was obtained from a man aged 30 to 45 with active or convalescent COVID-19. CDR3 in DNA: TGTGCCAGTAGTATACAGGCCCTGAACACTGAAGCTTTCTTT. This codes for CASSIQALNTEAFF.